The 17 T cell receptor beta chains in this list originate from one sample, sequenced in a study of molecular identifiers for immune sequencing clone quantification. In TCRdb, the PCR reads were re-called with MiXCR into one record per CDR3 protein. The sample shows about 35,000 distinct CDR3 sequences, 15% to 20% of them seen only once. Sequencing used naive CD8+ T cells from blood, with Jurkat cell RNA spiked in. Subset in this sample: FACS-sorted CD8+CD4-CCR7+CD45RA+ naive T cells. These receptors originate from a human donor in good health. Some libraries in this study had Jurkat cell RNA spiked in.

Concerning this clonotype itself: A much larger clone is a single base away; this may be a read error. The chain links TRBV12-3 or TRBV12-4 to TRBJ2-5, with D tentatively TRBD1 (5 bases). This CDR3 contains 12 residues. This CDR3 is CASRQGGEPQYF. The CDR3, as DNA: TGTGCCAGCAGGCAGGGTGGAGAGCCCCAGTACTTC.

About this clonotype: A read error may be the cause here, since a much bigger clone is one base away. The chain is built from TRBV6-4 and TRBJ1-1; D gene ambiguous. The germline V gene has CDR1 MRHNA and CDR2 SNTAGT. The CDR3 runs 13 residues. The CDR3 here is CACSDSYGTEAFF. The CDR3 DNA reads as TGTGCCTGCAGTGACTCTTATGGCACTGAAGCTTTCTTT.

This clonotype showed up many times. This chain uses TRBV20-1 with TRBJ1-4; TRBD1 agrees at 9 bases. In germline, CDR1 is DFQATT, CDR2 SNEGSKA (reference sequence). After removal of 3 bases from V and 8 bases from J, the junction contained 4 bases not matched to a gene. The CDR3 covers 13 residues. The CDR3 DNA is TGCAGTGCTAGGGGACAGGGCAACGAAAAACTGTTTTTT. Its protein product is CSARGQGNEKLFF.

This clonotype was seen at least ten times. This rearrangement joins TRBV7-9 to TRBJ2-3; 7 bases are shared with TRBD1. Germline V gene data show CDR1 as SEHNR and CDR2 as FQNEAQ (reference sequence). Trimming at V came to 4 bases and at J to 1 base, leaving 8 bases not matched to a gene. The CDR3 covers 16 residues. The CDR3 bases are TGTGCCAGCAGCTCAAATACAGGGGACCGCACAGATACGCAGTATTTT. Protein: CASSSNTGDRTDTQYF. Supplemented by reference TRBV7-9 and TRBJ2-3, the full variable domain reads DTGVSQNPRHKITKRGQNVTFRCDPISEHNRLYWYRQTLGQGPEFLTYFQNEAQLEKSRLLSDRFSAERPKGSFSTLEIQRTEQGDSAMYLCASSSNTGDRTDTQYFGPGTRLTVL.

This clonotype was picked up many times. The chain carries TRBV7-2 and TRBJ2-3; 10 nucleotides agree with TRBD2. The CDR3 loop spans 17 amino acids. The germline CDR1 and CDR2 sequences are SGHTA and FQGNSA. The trim removed 4 bases at V and 4 bases at J, leaving 11 bases unmatched. CDR3 loop: CASSSGSSGRMADTQYF. The CDR3 coding sequence is TGTGCCAGCAGCTCGGGGTCTAGCGGGAGAATGGCAGATACGCAGTATTTT.

This clonotype was picked up many times. This chain joins TRBV27 and TRBJ1-1; weak D call: TRBD1 (6 bases). The CDR3 has 15 residues. From germline, CDR1 is MNHEY and CDR2 SMNVEV (reference sequence). Trimming took 2 bases from V and 1 from J, leaving 11 bases between them. CDR3 nucleotides: TGTGCCAGCAGTTTAGGGGGCACTTGGAACACTGAAGCTTTCTTT. Amino acid sequence: CASSLGGTWNTEAFF.

With respect to this clonotype: A much larger clone differs by one base, so this may be a read error. This chain connects TRBV5-3 to TRBJ2-7, with TRBD1 as a possible D gene (8 bases). TRBV5-3 is an ORF, and what it does is uncertain. The CDR3 extends over 13 amino acids. The CDR3, as DNA: TGTGCCAGCAGCCTACAGGGGGACTACGTGCAGTACTTC. This encodes CASSLQGDYVQYF.

Remarks on this clonotype: Since a much larger clone is just one base distant, this may be a read error. The chain recombines TRBV7-9 with TRBJ1-1; D ambiguous. Germline V gene data show CDR1 as SEHNR and CDR2 as FQNEAQ (reference sequence). The length of the CDR3 is 15 residues. The V gene lost 6 bases and the J gene lost 3 bases, with 17 bases spanning the gap. CDR3 sequence (DNA): TGTGCCAGCAGAGAAAGGAGGCGAGAGGACACTGAAGCTTTCTTT. This codes for CASRERRREDTEAFF.

At least ten counts were recorded for this clonotype. This rearrangement joins TRBV19 to TRBJ2-4; D unresolved. Trimming pared 2 bases from V and 0 bases from J, leaving 14 bases between. This CDR3 region has 17 residues. Per germline, CDR1 LNHDA and CDR2 SQIVND (reference sequence). The DNA for the CDR3 is TGTGCCAGTAGTATATCGAGTCGTAACGAAGCCAAAAACATTCAGTACTTC. Protein sequence: CASSISSRNEAKNIQYF. Full variable domain (rest looked up from reference TRBV19 and TRBJ2-4): DGGITQSPKYLFRKEGQNVTLSCEQNLNHDAMYWYRQDPGQGLRLIYYSQIVNDFQKGDIAEGYSVSREKKESFPLTVTSAQKNPTAFYLCASSISSRNEAKNIQYFGAGTRLSVL.

This clonotype was seen ten or more times. This chain links TRBV12-3 or TRBV12-4 with TRBJ1-1; 8 bases are a match to TRBD1. This CDR3 comprises 17 residues. V shed 5 bases, J shed 3 bases, and the junction held 14 bases outside the gene matches. The CDR3 is CASSPHSRGLRDTEAFF. The CDR3 bases are TGTGCCAGCAGTCCGCACTCCAGGGGGCTAAGGGACACTGAAGCTTTCTTT.

The genes are TRBV2 and TRBJ2-5; a weak D match, TRBD2 (6 bases). V lost 0 bases, J lost 5 bases, and 16 bases lay in between. In germline, CDR1 is SNHLY, CDR2 FYNNEI. This CDR3 is 16 amino acids long. In DNA, the CDR3 is TGTGCCAGCAGTGAAGCGGGAACGGGGGTCGGGGAGACCCAGTACTTC. This gives the protein CASSEAGTGVGETQYF.

The sample holds a few counts of this clonotype. A read error may be the cause here, since a much bigger clone is one base away. The chain is built from TRBV27 and TRBJ2-5; D tentatively fits TRBD1 or TRBD2 (6 bases each). Looked up from germline, CDR1 is MNHEY and CDR2 is SMNVEV (reference sequence). The CDR3 is 17 amino acids. Trimming shortened V by 0 bases and J by 0 bases, and 14 bases separated the two germline ends. Here the CDR3 reads CASSLSRGAYYQETQYF. CDR3 in DNA: TGTGCCAGCAGTTTATCTAGGGGGGCGTATTACCAAGAGACCCAGTACTTC.

By share, this clonotype counts as medium-sized. The chain combines TRBV30 with TRBJ2-7, with 7 bases aligning to TRBD1. In germline, CDR1 is GTSNPN, CDR2 SVGIG (reference sequence). The V and J ends lost 4 bases and 0 bases, in that order; junction bases with no gene match: 3. The CDR3 spans 13 residues. The CDR3 sequence: CAWTGTVSYEQYF. The CDR3 DNA sequence: TGTGCCTGGACCGGGACAGTCTCCTACGAGCAGTACTTC.

This clonotype was seen at least ten times. The chain uses TRBV28 and TRBJ2-7; D possibly corresponds to TRBD1 (7 bases). The CDR3 contains 11 residues. Deletions cut 11 bases from V and 2 bases from J, with 10 bases between. Germline CDR1 MDHEN, CDR2 SYDVKM. The CDR3 DNA reads TGTGCCTGCGGGACAGCCTACGAGCAGTACTTC. It encodes CACGTAYEQYF.

In the case of this clonotype: A much larger clone is a single base away; this may be a read error. The V call is TRBV27, the J call TRBJ2-7, with a possible D match to TRBD2 (5 bases). The length of the CDR3 is 14 residues. Between the trimmed V and J ends, which lost 0 bases and 4 bases, there was a span of 10 bases. The germline V gene has CDR1 MNHEY and CDR2 SMNVEV (reference sequence). In nucleotides, the CDR3 is TGTGCCAGCAGTTTATCGGAGGCCGGGTACGAGCAGTACTTC. Translating it yields CASSLSEAGYEQYF.

This clonotype came up many times. The rearrangement joins TRBV7-6 to TRBJ2-7, with D uncertain. Per the germline V gene, CDR1 is SGHVS and CDR2 is FNYEAQ. This CDR3 contains 14 residues. V gave up 0 bases and J gave up 0 bases, with 6 bases separating them. CDR3 nucleotide sequence: TGTGCCAGCAGCTTAGCCCCTAGCTCCTACGAGCAGTACTTC. Amino acid sequence: CASSLAPSSYEQYF.

The rearrangement links TRBV4-3 to TRBJ2-2; TRBD2 is a possible D gene (5 bases). V lost 3 bases to trimming and J lost 5 bases, with 10 bases between them. Germline assignment: CDR1 LGHNA and CDR2 YSLEER. This CDR3 comprises 14 residues. For the CDR3, the DNA is TGCGCCAGCAGCCAGTTTACGGGAACCGGGGAGCTGTTTTTT. Translating it yields CASSQFTGTGELFF.